These 9 T cell receptor beta chains originate from one sample sequenced in a study of PD-1 blockade in classical Hodgkin lymphoma. Every patient was affected by relapse after autologous stem cell transplantation, while exposure to brentuximab vedotin was not uniform. TCRdb keeps only in-frame clones here, not all; method: immunoSEQ multiplex PCR. The data contain 66,000 or so clones, about two thirds of them singletons. The specimen was peripheral blood mononuclear cells (PBMCs), collected before the second cycle of nivolumab. The receptors were sampled from a human donor with classical Hodgkin lymphoma.

The CDR3: CASSLLGNGNTIYF. The CDR3 DNA reads TGCGCCAGCAGCTTGCTAGGGAACGGAAACACCATATATTTT. The chain recombines TRBV5-1 with TRBJ1-3; D is uncertain. V gave up 1 base and J gave up 4 bases, with 9 bases separating them. This CDR3 region has 14 residues. Germline V gives CDR1 SGHRS, CDR2 YFSETQ. Full variable domain (rest looked up from reference TRBV5-1 and TRBJ1-3): KAGVTQTPRYLIKTRGQQVTLSCSPISGHRSVSWYQQTPGQGLQFLFEYFSETQRNKGNFPGRFSGRQFSNSRSEMNVSTLELGDSALYLCASSLLGNGNTIYFGEGSWLTVV.

V usage is TRBV11-2 and J usage is TRBJ2-3; 7 bases map to TRBD2. The V segment lost 1 base and the J segment 0 bases; nucleotides outside the gene matches: 10. CDR1 is SGHAT, CDR2 FQNNGV, per germline. The CDR3 has 18 residues. This CDR3 reads CASSLAQWSGASTDTQYF. The CDR3 DNA reads as TGTGCCAGCAGCTTAGCTCAGTGGAGCGGGGCTAGCACAGATACGCAGTATTTT. Drawing the rest from reference TRBV11-2 and TRBJ2-3, the complete variable domain is EAGVAQSPRYKIIEKRQSVAFWCNPISGHATLYWYQQILGQGPKLLIQFQNNGVVDDSQLPKDRFSAERLKGVDSTLKIQPAKLEDSAVYLCASSLAQWSGASTDTQYFGPGTRLTVL.

This clone was seen more than once but under ten times. J is TRBJ1-1 and V is TRBV5-1; D gene unclear. Germline V gives CDR1 SGHRS, CDR2 YFSETQ. V lost 4 bases and J lost 0, with 22 bases in between. The CDR3 has 18 amino acids. DNA for the CDR3: TGCGCCAGCAGCCCGGACGGGAGGAGGAGCGGGTTGAACACTGAAGCTTTCTTT. It specifies CASSPDGRRSGLNTEAFF.

The chain employs TRBV2 and TRBJ1-2; D is unresolved. Germline values: CDR1 SNHLY, CDR2 FYNNEI. The CDR3 consists of 14 residues. The V end was cut by 5 bases, the J end by 5 bases, with 15 bases between. The DNA of the CDR3 is TGTGCCAGCAGTCTAGGCCTACCGCCTTATGGCTACACCTTC. Translating it yields CASSLGLPPYGYTF.

The gene calls are TRBV9 and TRBJ1-6; D is unresolved. CDR3 size: 14 residues. V lost 3 bases to trimming and J lost 7 bases, with 11 bases between them. Germline values: CDR1 SGDLS, CDR2 YYNGEE. In DNA form, the CDR3 reads TGTGCCAGCAGCGAGCGGACGGCGAATTCACCCCTCCACTTT. Translation: CASSERTANSPLHF.

J is TRBJ1-2 and V is TRBV27; D call uncertain. Looked up from germline, CDR1 is MNHEY and CDR2 is SMNVEV (reference sequence). V was pared by 3 bases and J by 6 bases, with 11 bases between. The CDR3 covers 13 residues. The CDR3 sequence: CASSFRGMDGYTF. Here the CDR3 DNA reads TGTGCCAGCAGTTTTCGCGGGATGGATGGCTACACCTTC.

The table lists this clone with a few counts. Other nucleotide sequences from this sample produce the same CDR3. This chain joins TRBV7-8 and TRBJ2-3; D may be TRBD1 (6 bases). Trimming stripped 1 base from V and 6 bases from J, with 8 bases between. The CDR3 loop spans 13 amino acids. Germline V gene data show CDR1 as SGHVS and CDR2 as FQNEAQ. The CDR3 region has the DNA TGTGCCAGCAGCTTAGGAAGGGGGGATACGCAGTATTTT. Its translation: CASSLGRGDTQYF.

The chain joins TRBV15 to TRBJ1-3, with a tentative D call TRBD1 (5 bases). From germline, CDR1 is LNHNV and CDR2 YYDKDF (reference sequence). The length of the CDR3 is 14 residues. The V end lost 0 bases, the J end lost 3 bases, and 6 bases lay between the germline ends. For the CDR3, the DNA is TGTGCCACCAGCAGAGACAGGGTTGGAAACACCATATATTTT. Translating it yields CATSRDRVGNTIYF.

There are a few counts of this clone. This rearrangement joins TRBV27 to TRBJ1-1; D gene ambiguous. Trimming shortened V by 0 bases and J by 6 bases, and 14 bases separated the two germline ends. The CDR3 runs 15 residues. Germline assignment: CDR1 MNHEY and CDR2 SMNVEV (reference sequence). The CDR3 sequence is CASSLSTSSFAEAFF. The CDR3 coding sequence is TGTGCCAGCAGTTTATCTACGTCCTCTTTCGCTGAAGCTTTCTTT.